The T cell receptor (beta chain) under discussion was sequenced for a study of blood T cell repertoires in COVID-19. Sequenced by immunoSEQ multiplex PCR; TCRdb stores in-frame clones only, minus some. The sample lists approximately 150,000 clones, over 70% occurring once. Germline trimming cut 6 bases from V and 5 bases from J; bases unmatched to any gene: 12. Germline V gene lookup returns CDR1 MNHEY and CDR2 SVGAGI. CDR3 size: 15 residues. The source material was peripheral blood. The chain recombines TRBV6-5 with TRBJ1-2, with TRBD1 identical over 7 bases. This clonotype originated in a woman aged 60-70 years with acute or convalescent COVID-19. CDR3 bases: TGTGCCAGCAGGCCGTCAGGGGGAAGATATTATGGCTACACCTTC. Protein: CASRPSGGRYYGYTF.